The rows below give T cell receptor beta chains drawn from one sample of a study of blood T cells in healthy people across ages. Via MiXCR, TCRdb re-called the 5' RACE reads, giving one row per CDR3 protein. The top ten clones hold about 0.72% of a sample with roughly 1 million distinct CDR3 sequences, roughly a quarter of them seen once. This sample was shared with a second study, whose subject was T cells of mothers and their children.

Material for sequencing was blood. The source is a girl aged 2 to 10 in good health. The CDR3 runs from the conserved cysteine through the conserved F or W. A D gene is named only where the DNA matches it firmly. Clone size, where shown, is once, few, many, or a class for clones that have expanded.

clone_size,j_call,d_call,cdr3_length,v_call,cdr3_nt,cdr3_aa
few,TRBJ2-1,TRBD1,14,TRBV29-1,TGCAGCGTTGACGGGGACAGATCCTACAATGAGCAGTTCTTC,CSVDGDRSYNEQFF
NA,TRBJ2-4,NA,14,TRBV7-2,TGTGCCAGTCAACAGGTCGAGGGTATTGACATTCAGTACTTC,CASQQVEGIDIQYF
many,TRBJ2-5,NA,9,TRBV7-9,TGTGCCAGCGGGGAGGTCCAGTACTTC,CASGEVQYF
few,TRBJ2-5,TRBD2,14,TRBV20-1,TGCAGTGCTACCGGCGGGGGAGGATGGGAGACCCAGTACTTC,CSATGGGGWETQYF
few,TRBJ1-1,NA,12,TRBV21-1,TGTGCCAGCAGGACGATGAACACTGAAGCTTTCTTT,CASRTMNTEAFF
few,TRBJ2-7,TRBD2,16,TRBV20-1,TGCAGTGCTTACGGGACTAGCGGGAGTACGAGGTACGAGCAGTACTTC,CSAYGTSGSTRYEQYF
few,TRBJ1-2,NA,14,TRBV19,TGTGCCAGTAAGCCAGCCCCAACTAACTATGGCTACACCTTC,CASKPAPTNYGYTF
NA,TRBJ2-1,TRBD1,18,TRBV9,TGTGCCAGCAGCGATCCACTTGGGGGAGGGACAGGGGCGAATGAGCAGTTCTTC,CASSDPLGGGTGANEQFF
NA,TRBJ1-2,TRBD1,15,TRBV5-4,TGTGCCAGCAGCTTTTCGCCCGGACAGGGGATTGGCTACACCTTC,CASSFSPGQGIGYTF
NA,TRBJ2-5,NA,15,TRBV20-1,TGCAGTGCTAGGGGGGTCGGGACACGCCAAGAGACCCAGTACTTC,CSARGVGTRQETQYF
NA,TRBJ2-5,TRBD2,15,TRBV20-1,TGCAGTGCTAAAGGCTCGGCGGGAGGATGGGAGACCCAGTACTTC,CSAKGSAGGWETQYF
NA,TRBJ2-3,NA,16,TRBV7-2,TGTGCCAGCAGCTTAGAAGCGAGGGCCAAGGTAGATACGCAGTATTTT,CASSLEARAKVDTQYF
many,TRBJ2-1,TRBD2,15,TRBV9,TGTGCCAGCAGCCCTCGGACTAGCGGGAGAAATGAGCAGTTCTTC,CASSPRTSGRNEQFF
few,TRBJ1-5,NA,13,TRBV23-1,TGCGCCAGCAAGGGGGTTGATGATCAGCCCCAGCATTTT,CASKGVDDQPQHF
NA,TRBJ2-1,NA,13,TRBV19,TGTGCCAGTAGAGAGATGAACTACAATGAGCAGTTCTTC,CASREMNYNEQFF
few,TRBJ1-5,NA,15,TRBV7-8,TGTGCCAGCAGCTCCCTAAAACCCATTTCTCAGCCCCAGCATTTT,CASSSLKPISQPQHF
once,TRBJ2-2,NA,14,TRBV9,TGTGCCAGCAGCCCCCGACTTGACACCGGGGAGCTGTTTTTT,CASSPRLDTGELFF
NA,TRBJ2-7,NA,15,TRBV6-2/TRBV6-3,TGTGCCAGCAGTAAACCGGGACTGGGGTACTACGAGCAGTACTTC,CASSKPGLGYYEQYF
once,TRBJ1-1,NA,14,TRBV25-1,TGTGCCAGCAGTGACTGGCAGGGGAGGACTGAAGCTTTCTTT,CASSDWQGRTEAFF
few,TRBJ2-3,NA,15,TRBV6-5,TGTGCCAGCAGTGTACTCACCGGCAGCACAGATACGCAGTATTTT,CASSVLTGSTDTQYF
few,TRBJ2-7,NA,14,TRBV28,TGTGCCAGCAGTTTTTCTGGTATGGCCGGCGAGCAGTACTTC,CASSFSGMAGEQYF
NA,TRBJ1-2,NA,15,TRBV19,TGTGCCAGTAGTCTTTTAAGGGGAGAAGTCTATGGCTACACCTTC,CASSLLRGEVYGYTF
few,TRBJ2-1,TRBD2,15,TRBV4-1,TGCGCCAGCAGCCAAGAGATGGGCGGGAGCGATGAGCAGTTCTTC,CASSQEMGGSDEQFF
NA,TRBJ2-1,TRBD2,21,TRBV20-1,TGCAGTGCTAGGGTAACTAGCGGGATGGCCCCCCTCACGGTTTGGTACAATGAGCAGTTCTTC,CSARVTSGMAPLTVWYNEQFF
few,TRBJ1-6,NA,13,TRBV12-3/TRBV12-4,TGTGCCAGCAGGCGGGCCCATAATTCACCCCTCCACTTT,CASRRAHNSPLHF
NA,TRBJ2-2,NA,17,TRBV15,TGTGCCACCAGCAGAGATGAGTCGGGGGTAAACACCGGGGAGCTGTTTTTT,CATSRDESGVNTGELFF
NA,TRBJ2-7,TRBD2,16,TRBV28,TGTGCCAGCAGTTACACTCATAGCGGGAGCTCCTACGAGCAGTACTTC,CASSYTHSGSSYEQYF
NA,TRBJ2-5,NA,14,TRBV6-6,TGTGCCAGCAGTTGCCTAGGCCCACAAGAGACCCAGTACTTC,CASSCLGPQETQYF
NA,TRBJ1-4,NA,16,TRBV4-3,TGCGCCAGCAGCCAGTTGAGCGGAGAGACGAGTGAAAAACTGTTTTTT,CASSQLSGETSEKLFF
NA,TRBJ2-3,TRBD2,15,TRBV7-9,TGTGCCAGCAGCGGTAGCGGGAGAAGTCCAGATACGCAGTATTTT,CASSGSGRSPDTQYF
NA,TRBJ2-5,NA,15,TRBV4-1,TGCGTCAGCAGCCAAGAGGCCAGGGACCAAGAGACCCAGTACTTC,CVSSQEARDQETQYF
few,TRBJ2-3,NA,18,TRBV4-1,TGCGCCAGCAGCCAGGATCCCCACGCCCGCGGAGGGGGAGATACGCAGTATTTT,CASSQDPHARGGGDTQYF
few,TRBJ2-1,TRBD2,15,TRBV7-3,TGTGCCAGCAGCTCCACTAGCGGGAGGTCTGATGAGCAGTTCTTC,CASSSTSGRSDEQFF
few,TRBJ2-7,NA,13,TRBV10-3,TGTGCCATCAGTGAGATAGGGCCCTACGAACAGTACTTC,CAISEIGPYEQYF
few,TRBJ2-5,TRBD2,16,TRBV5-1,TGCGCCAGCAGCCAAGTGGTGTCGGGAGGTGCAGAGACCCAGTACTTC,CASSQVVSGGAETQYF
NA,TRBJ2-5,NA,13,TRBV12-3/TRBV12-4,TGTGCCAGCACAAAGGGCCGGCAAGAGACCCAGTACTTC,CASTKGRQETQYF
few,TRBJ2-5,TRBD2,19,TRBV28,TGTGCCAGCATCCTCCTAGGGGGACTAGCGGACGGCCGCCTACGCGGGCAGTACTTC,CASILLGGLADGRLRGQYF
NA,TRBJ1-5,NA,15,TRBV27,TGTGCCAGCAGTTTATCGTGGGGGACGGGTCAGCCCCAGCATTTT,CASSLSWGTGQPQHF